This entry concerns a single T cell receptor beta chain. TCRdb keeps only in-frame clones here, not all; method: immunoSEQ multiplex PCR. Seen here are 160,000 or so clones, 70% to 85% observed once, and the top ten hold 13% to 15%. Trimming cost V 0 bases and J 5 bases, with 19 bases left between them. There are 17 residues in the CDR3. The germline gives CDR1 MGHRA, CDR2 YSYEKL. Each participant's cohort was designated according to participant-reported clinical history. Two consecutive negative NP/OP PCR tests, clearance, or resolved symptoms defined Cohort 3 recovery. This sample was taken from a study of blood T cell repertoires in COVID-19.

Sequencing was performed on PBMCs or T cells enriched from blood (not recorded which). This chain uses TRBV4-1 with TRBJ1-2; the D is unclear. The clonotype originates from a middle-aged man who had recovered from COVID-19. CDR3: CASSQDWAGSTRYGYTF. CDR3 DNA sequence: TGCGCCAGCAGCCAAGATTGGGCAGGATCTACTAGGTATGGCTACACCTTC.